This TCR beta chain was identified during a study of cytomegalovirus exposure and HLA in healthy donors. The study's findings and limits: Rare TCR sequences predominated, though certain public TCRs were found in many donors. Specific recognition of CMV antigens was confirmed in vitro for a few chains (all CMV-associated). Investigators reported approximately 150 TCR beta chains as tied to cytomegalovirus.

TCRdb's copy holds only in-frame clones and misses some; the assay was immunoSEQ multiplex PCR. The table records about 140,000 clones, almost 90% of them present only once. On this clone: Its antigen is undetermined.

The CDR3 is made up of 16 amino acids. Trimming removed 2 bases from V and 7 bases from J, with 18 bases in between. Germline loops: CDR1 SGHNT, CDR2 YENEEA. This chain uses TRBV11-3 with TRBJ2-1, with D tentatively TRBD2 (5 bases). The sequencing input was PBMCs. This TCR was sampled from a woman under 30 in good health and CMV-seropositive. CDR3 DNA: TGTGCCAGCAGCTTAAACTACGGTCCGGGGTTGAATGAGCAGTTCTTC. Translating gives CASSLNYGPGLNEQFF.